Listed here are 7 T cell receptor beta chains from one sample, sequenced in a study of blood T cell repertoires in COVID-19. Measured with immunoSEQ multiplex PCR; TCRdb has only the in-frame clones, and not every one. The sample records about 95,000 clones, roughly four fifths being singletons. The sequenced sample consisted of peripheral blood. The receptor set was obtained from a man older than 75 with COVID-19, enrolled during active disease.

This clone turned up a few times. The V gene is TRBV7-2, the J gene TRBJ2-5, with 10 bases fitting TRBD1. The CDR3 has 16 residues. Germline V gene lookup returns CDR1 SGHTA and CDR2 FQGNSA. The V gene end was trimmed by 3 bases and the J gene end by 2 bases; junction bases not matched to a gene: 6. CDR3: CASSLGPGQGQETQYF. DNA for the CDR3: TGTGCCAGCAGCTTGGGACCGGGACAGGGGCAAGAGACCCAGTACTTC.

The chain uses TRBV16 and TRBJ1-6; perhaps TRBD1 as D (5 bases). This CDR3 contains 14 residues. The germline V gene has CDR1 KGHSY and CDR2 FQNENV. The V end was cut by 2 bases, the J end by 8 bases, with 10 bases between. The CDR3 bases are TGTGCCAGCAGCCAAGACAGCATCTATTCACCCCTCCACTTT. Translating gives CASSQDSIYSPLHF.

The chain has TRBV9 and TRBJ2-3; D is possibly TRBD2 (6 bases). Per germline, CDR1 SGDLS and CDR2 YYNGEE. V lost 3 bases to trimming and J lost 6 bases, with 17 bases between them. This CDR3 has 15 residues. The CDR3 loop is CASSAVGLTSDTQYF. CDR3 coding DNA: TGTGCCAGCAGCGCAGTGGGACTCACCAGTGATACGCAGTATTTT.

J is TRBJ1-5 and V is TRBV4-2; D possibly corresponds to TRBD1 (6 bases). Germline V lookup: CDR1 LGHNA, CDR2 YNFKEQ. Trimming removed 1 base from V and 9 bases from J, with 16 bases in between. CDR3 length equals 15 residues. The CDR3 region has the DNA TGTGCCAGCAGCCAAGGACAGGCTTCGTCTCTGCCCCAGCATTTT. Its translation: CASSQGQASSLPQHF.

The V gene is TRBV6-5, the J gene TRBJ2-7; 8 nucleotides match TRBD2. After removal of 6 bases from V and 2 bases from J, the junction contained 0 bases not matched to a gene. Germline CDR1 is MNHEY and CDR2 is SVGAGI. This CDR3 has 12 residues. CDR3 sequence: CASRGLAYEQYF. The CDR3 nucleotides read TGTGCCAGCAGGGGACTAGCCTACGAGCAGTACTTC.

This clone was detected once. The chain uses TRBV6-2 or TRBV6-3 and TRBJ2-7, with 11 bases lining up with TRBD2. Germline V gene sequence: CDR1 MNHEY, CDR2 SVGEGT. The CDR3 spans 16 residues. After removal of 3 bases from V and 3 bases from J, the junction contained 7 bases not matched to a gene. The chain's CDR3 is CASSYSRTSGFYEQYF. DNA of the CDR3: TGTGCCAGCAGTTATAGTAGGACTAGCGGGTTCTACGAGCAGTACTTC.

This clone has a handful of counts. The chain is built from TRBV15 and TRBJ1-2; a weak D match, TRBD1 (5 bases). This CDR3 is 15 amino acids long. V shed 3 bases and J shed 8 bases, with 19 bases lying between them. Germline CDR1 LNHNV, CDR2 YYDKDF (reference sequence). Here the CDR3 reads CATSRDRAGIGGYTF. CDR3 DNA: TGTGCCACCAGCAGGGATCGAGCAGGGATTGGCGGCTACACCTTC.